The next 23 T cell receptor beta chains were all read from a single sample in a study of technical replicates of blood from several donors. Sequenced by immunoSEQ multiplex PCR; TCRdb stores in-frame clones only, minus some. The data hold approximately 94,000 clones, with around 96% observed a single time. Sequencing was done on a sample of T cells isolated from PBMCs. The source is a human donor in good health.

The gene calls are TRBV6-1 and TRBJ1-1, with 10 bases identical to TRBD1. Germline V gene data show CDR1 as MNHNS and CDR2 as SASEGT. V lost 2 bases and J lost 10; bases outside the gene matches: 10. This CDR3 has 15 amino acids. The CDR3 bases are TGTGCCAGCAGTGAATGGGGGACAGGGGCGCATGTAGCTTTCTTT. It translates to CASSEWGTGAHVAFF.

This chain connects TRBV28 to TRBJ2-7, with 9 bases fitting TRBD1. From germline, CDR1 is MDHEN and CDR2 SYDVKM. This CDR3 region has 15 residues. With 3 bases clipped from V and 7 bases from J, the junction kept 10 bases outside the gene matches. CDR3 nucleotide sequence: TGTGCCAGCAGTTTTTCGGGACAGGGTTCTTTGGAGCAGTACTTC. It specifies CASSFSGQGSLEQYF.

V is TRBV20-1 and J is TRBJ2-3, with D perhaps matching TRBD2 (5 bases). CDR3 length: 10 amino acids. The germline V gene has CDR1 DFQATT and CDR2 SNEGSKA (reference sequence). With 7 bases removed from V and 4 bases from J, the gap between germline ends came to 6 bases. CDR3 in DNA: TGCAGTGGGAGGTCAGATACGCAGTATTTT. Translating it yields CSGRSDTQYF.

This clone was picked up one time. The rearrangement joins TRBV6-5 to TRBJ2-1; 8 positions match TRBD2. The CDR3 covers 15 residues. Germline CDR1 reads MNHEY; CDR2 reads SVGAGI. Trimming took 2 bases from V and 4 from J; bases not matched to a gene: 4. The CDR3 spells CASSYDTSGYNEQFF. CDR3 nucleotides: TGTGCCAGCAGTTACGACACTAGCGGATACAATGAGCAGTTCTTC.

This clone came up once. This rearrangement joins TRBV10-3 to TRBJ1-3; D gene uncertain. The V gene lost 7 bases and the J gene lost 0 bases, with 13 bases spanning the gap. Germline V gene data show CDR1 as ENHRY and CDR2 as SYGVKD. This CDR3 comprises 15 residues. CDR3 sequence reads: CAITASWSSGNTIYF. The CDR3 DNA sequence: TGTGCCATCACCGCGTCGTGGAGCTCTGGAAACACCATATATTTT.

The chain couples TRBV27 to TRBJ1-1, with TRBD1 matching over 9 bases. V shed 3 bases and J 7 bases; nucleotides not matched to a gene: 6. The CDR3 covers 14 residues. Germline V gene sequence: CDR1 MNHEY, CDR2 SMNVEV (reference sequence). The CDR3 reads CASSFYRGHDEAFF. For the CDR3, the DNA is TGTGCCAGCAGTTTTTACAGGGGGCATGATGAAGCTTTCTTT.

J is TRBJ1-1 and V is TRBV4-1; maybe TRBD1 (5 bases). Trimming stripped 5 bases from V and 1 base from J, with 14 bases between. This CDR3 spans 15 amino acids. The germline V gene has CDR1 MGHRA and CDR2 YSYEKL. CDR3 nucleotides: TGCGCCAGCAGCAACCGGGGACTACGGAACACTGAAGCTTTCTTT. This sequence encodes CASSNRGLRNTEAFF.

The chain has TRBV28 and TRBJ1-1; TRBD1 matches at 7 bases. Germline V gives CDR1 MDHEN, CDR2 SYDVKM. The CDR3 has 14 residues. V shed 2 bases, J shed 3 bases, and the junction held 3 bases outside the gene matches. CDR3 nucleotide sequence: TGTGCCAGCAGTTTACGGCAGGGGGACACTGAAGCTTTCTTT. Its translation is CASSLRQGDTEAFF.

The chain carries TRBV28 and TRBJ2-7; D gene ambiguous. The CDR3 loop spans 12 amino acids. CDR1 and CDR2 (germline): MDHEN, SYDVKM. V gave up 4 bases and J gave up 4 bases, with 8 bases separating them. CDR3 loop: CASSSLVYEQYF. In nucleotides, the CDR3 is TGTGCCAGCAGTTCCCTCGTTTACGAGCAGTACTTC.

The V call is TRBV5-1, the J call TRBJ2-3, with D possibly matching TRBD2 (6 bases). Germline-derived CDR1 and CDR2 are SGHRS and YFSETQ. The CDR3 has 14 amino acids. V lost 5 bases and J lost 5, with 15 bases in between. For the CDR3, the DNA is TGCGCCAGCAGAACTAGCCTCCTGCAAGATACGCAGTATTTT. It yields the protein CASRTSLLQDTQYF.

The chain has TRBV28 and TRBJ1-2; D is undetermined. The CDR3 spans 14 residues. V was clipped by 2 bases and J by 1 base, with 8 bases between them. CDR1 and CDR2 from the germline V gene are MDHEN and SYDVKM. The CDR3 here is CASSLIGNNYGYTF. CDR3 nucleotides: TGTGCCAGCAGTTTAATCGGGAATAACTATGGCTACACCTTC.

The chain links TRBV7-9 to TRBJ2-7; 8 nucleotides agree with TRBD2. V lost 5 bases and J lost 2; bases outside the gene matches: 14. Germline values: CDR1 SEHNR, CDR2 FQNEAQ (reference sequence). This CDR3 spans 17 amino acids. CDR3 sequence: CASSGKRAGGLPYEQYF. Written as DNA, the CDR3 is TGTGCCAGCAGCGGAAAGCGCGCGGGAGGCCTTCCCTACGAGCAGTACTTC.

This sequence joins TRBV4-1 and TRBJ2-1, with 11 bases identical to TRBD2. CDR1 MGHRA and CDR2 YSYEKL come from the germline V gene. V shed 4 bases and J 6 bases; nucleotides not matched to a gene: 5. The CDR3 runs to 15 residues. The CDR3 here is CASSPLAGGVNEQFF. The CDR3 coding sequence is TGCGCCAGCAGCCCTCTAGCGGGAGGCGTCAATGAGCAGTTCTTC.

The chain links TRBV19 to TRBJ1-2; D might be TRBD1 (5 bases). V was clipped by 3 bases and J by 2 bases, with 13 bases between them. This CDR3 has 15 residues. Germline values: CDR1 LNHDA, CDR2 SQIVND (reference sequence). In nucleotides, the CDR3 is TGTGCCAGTAGTATCCGGGGGGGAGGAAACTATGGCTACACCTTC. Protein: CASSIRGGGNYGYTF.

CDR3 sequence: CASSLATNWAGQETQYF. The CDR3 DNA follows: TGTGCCAGCAGCTTAGCTACAAACTGGGCGGGACAAGAGACCCAGTACTTC. V and J are TRBV7-9 and TRBJ2-5; the D gene is possibly TRBD2 (6 bases). Trimming shortened V by 0 bases and J by 2 bases, and 16 bases separated the two germline ends. This CDR3 is built from 17 residues. Germline V gene sequence: CDR1 SEHNR, CDR2 FQNEAQ (reference sequence).

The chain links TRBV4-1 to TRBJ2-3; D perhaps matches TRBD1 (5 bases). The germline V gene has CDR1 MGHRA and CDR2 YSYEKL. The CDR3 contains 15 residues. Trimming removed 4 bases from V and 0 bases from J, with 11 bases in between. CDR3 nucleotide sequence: TGCGCCAGCAGCCGACAGACGACTAGCACAGATACGCAGTATTTT. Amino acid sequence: CASSRQTTSTDTQYF.

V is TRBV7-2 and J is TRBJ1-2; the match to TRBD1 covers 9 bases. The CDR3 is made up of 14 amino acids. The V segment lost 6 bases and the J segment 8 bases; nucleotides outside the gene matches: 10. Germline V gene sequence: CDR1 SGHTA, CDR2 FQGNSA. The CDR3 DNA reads TGTGCCAGCAGTCCCGGACAGGGGACGGGGGGCTACACCTTC. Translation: CASSPGQGTGGYTF.

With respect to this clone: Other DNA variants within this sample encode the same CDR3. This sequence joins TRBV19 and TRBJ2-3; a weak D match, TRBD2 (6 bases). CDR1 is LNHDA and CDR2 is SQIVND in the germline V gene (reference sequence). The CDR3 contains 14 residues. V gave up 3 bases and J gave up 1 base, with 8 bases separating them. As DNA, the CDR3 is TGTGCCAGTAGTATCGGAGGGGGCACAGATACGCAGTATTTT. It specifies CASSIGGGTDTQYF.

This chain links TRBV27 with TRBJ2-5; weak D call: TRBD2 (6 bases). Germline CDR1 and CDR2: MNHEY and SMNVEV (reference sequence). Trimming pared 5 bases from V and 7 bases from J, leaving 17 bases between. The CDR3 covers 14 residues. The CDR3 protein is CASSIKRAGGTQYF. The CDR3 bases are TGTGCCAGCAGTATAAAGCGGGCCGGGGGGACCCAGTACTTC.

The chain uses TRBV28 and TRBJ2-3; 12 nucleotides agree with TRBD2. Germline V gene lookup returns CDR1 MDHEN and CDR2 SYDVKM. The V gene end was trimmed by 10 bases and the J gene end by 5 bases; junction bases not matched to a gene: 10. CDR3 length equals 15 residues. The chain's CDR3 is CANSRLAGDIDTQYF. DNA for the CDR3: TGTGCCAACTCAAGACTAGCGGGAGATATAGATACGCAGTATTTT.

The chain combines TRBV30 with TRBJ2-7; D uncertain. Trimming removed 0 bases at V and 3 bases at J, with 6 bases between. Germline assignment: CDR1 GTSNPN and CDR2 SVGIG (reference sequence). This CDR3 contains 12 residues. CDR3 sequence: CAWSVLGYEQYF. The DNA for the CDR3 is TGTGCCTGGAGTGTACTCGGCTACGAGCAGTACTTC.

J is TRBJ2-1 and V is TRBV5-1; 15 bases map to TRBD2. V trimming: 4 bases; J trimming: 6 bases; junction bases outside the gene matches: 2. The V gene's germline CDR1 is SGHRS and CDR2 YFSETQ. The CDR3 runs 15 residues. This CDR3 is CASSRGLAGGNEQFF. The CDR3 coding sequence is TGCGCCAGCAGCCGGGGACTAGCGGGGGGCAATGAGCAGTTCTTC.

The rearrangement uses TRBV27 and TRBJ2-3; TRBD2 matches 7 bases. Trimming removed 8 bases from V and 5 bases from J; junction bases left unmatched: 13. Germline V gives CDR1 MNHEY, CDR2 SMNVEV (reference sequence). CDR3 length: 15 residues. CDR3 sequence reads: CASGIVGGLGDTQYF. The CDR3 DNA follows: TGTGCCAGCGGTATAGTGGGAGGGTTGGGAGATACGCAGTATTTT.